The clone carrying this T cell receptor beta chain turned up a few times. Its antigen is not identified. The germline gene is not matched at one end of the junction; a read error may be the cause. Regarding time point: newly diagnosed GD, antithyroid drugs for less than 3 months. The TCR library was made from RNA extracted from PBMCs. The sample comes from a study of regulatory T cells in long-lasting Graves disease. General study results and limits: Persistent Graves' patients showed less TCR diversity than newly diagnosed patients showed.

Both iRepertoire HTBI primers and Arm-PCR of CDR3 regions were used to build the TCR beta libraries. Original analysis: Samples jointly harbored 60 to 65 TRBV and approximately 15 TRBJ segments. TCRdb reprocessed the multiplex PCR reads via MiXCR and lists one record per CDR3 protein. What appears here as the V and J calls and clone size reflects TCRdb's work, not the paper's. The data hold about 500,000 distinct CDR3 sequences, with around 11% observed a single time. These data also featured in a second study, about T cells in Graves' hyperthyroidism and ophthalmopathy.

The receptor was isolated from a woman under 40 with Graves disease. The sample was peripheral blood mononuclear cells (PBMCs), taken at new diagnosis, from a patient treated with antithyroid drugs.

CDR3 bases: TGTACCAGCAGCTCGACAGGAACTGGGGCCAACGTCCTGACTTTC. This codes for CTSSSTGTGANVLTF. The rearrangement links TRBV28 to TRBJ2-6; a possible D gene is TRBD1 (6 bases). The CDR3 length is 15 residues. The germline V gene has CDR1 MDHEN and CDR2 SYDVKM.